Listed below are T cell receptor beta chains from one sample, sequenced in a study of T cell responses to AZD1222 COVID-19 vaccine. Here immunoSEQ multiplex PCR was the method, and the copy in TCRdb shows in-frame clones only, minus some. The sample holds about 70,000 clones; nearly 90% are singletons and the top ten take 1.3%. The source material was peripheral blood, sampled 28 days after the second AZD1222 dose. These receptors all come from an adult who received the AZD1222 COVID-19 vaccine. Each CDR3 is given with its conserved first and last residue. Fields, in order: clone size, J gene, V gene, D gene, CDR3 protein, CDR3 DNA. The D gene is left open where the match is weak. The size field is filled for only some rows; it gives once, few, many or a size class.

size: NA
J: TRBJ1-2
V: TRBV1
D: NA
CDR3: CTSSHVNGGYTF
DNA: TGCACCAGCAGCCATGTTAACGGTGGCTACACCTTC

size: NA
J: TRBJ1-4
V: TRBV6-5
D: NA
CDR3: CASSYSGRPGNQLFF
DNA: TGTGCCAGCAGTTACTCTGGTCGGCCGGGGAATCAACTGTTTTTT

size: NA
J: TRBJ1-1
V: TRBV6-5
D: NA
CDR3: CASSGLQNTEAFF
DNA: TGTGCCAGCAGCGGACTACAGAACACTGAAGCTTTCTTT

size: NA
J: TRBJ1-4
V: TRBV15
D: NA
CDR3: CATSRDFPMAEKLFF
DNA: TGTGCCACCAGCAGAGATTTTCCTATGGCCGAAAAACTGTTTTTT

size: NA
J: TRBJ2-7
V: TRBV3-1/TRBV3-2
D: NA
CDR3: CASSRSVYGQYF
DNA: TGTGCCAGCAGCCGATCAGTCTACGGGCAGTACTTC

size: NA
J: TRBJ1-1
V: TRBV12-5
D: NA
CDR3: CASGFTGSNTEAFF
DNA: TGTGCTAGTGGCTTTACAGGATCGAACACTGAAGCTTTCTTT

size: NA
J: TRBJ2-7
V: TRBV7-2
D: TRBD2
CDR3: CASRTGLAGVSYEQYF
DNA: TGTGCCAGCAGAACGGGACTAGCGGGAGTCTCCTACGAGCAGTACTTC

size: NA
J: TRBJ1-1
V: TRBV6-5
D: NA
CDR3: CASSYSGIATEAFF
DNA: TGTGCCAGCAGTTACTCTGGGATCGCCACTGAAGCTTTCTTT

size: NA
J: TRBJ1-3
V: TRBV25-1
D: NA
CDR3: CASLSSGNTIYF
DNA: TGTGCCAGTCTTTCCTCTGGAAACACCATATATTTT

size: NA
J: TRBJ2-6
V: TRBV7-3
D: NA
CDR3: CASSYTGSSGGANVLTF
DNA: TGTGCCAGCAGCTATACAGGGAGTTCAGGTGGGGCCAACGTCCTGACTTTC

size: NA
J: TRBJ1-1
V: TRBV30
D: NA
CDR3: CAWRDKPGRISNTEAFF
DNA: TGTGCCTGGAGAGACAAACCGGGACGCATCTCGAACACTGAAGCTTTCTTT

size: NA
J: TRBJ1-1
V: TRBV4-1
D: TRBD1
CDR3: CASSQRTGDVTEAFF
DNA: TGCGCCAGCAGCCAACGGACAGGGGACGTGACTGAAGCTTTCTTT

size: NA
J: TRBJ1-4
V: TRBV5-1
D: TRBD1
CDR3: CASSLAGQVEKLFF
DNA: TGCGCCAGCAGCTTGGCCGGACAGGTTGAAAAACTGTTTTTT

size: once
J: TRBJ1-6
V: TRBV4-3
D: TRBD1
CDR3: CASSQDLSGGGSPLHF
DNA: TGCGCCAGCAGCCAAGATCTTTCAGGGGGGGGGTCACCCCTCCACTTT

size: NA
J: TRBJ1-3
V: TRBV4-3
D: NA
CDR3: CASSLQGAGNTIYF
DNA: TGCGCCAGCAGCCTACAGGGTGCTGGAAACACCATATATTTT

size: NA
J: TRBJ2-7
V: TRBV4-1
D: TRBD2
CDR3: CASSQEGSGSLQQYF
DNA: TGCGCCAGCAGCCAAGAAGGGAGCGGGAGTCTCCAGCAGTACTTC

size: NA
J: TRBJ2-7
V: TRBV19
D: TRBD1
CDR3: CASSPGQTYEQYF
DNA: TGTGCCAGCTCTCCGGGACAGACCTACGAGCAGTACTTC

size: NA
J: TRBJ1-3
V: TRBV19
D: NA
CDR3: CASKAFSGNTIYF
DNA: TGTGCCAGTAAGGCCTTCTCTGGAAACACCATATATTTT

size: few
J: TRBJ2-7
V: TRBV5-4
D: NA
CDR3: CASSHEASPYEQYF
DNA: TGTGCCAGCAGCCATGAGGCGTCCCCCTACGAGCAGTACTTC

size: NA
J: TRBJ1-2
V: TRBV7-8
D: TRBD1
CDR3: CASSLVGQGVSGYTF
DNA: TGTGCCAGCAGCTTAGTGGGACAGGGGGTTTCTGGCTACACCTTC

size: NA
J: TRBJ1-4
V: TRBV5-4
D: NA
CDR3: CASSLNVGATNEKLFF
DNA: TGTGCCAGCAGCTTGAACGTGGGGGCAACTAATGAAAAACTGTTTTTT

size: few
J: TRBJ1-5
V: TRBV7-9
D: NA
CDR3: CASSLAGGAGQPQHF
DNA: TGTGCCAGCAGCTTAGCGGGTGGGGCGGGGCAGCCCCAGCATTTT

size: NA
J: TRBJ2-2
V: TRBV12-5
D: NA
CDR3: CASGSEFTGELFF
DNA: TGTGCTAGTGGTTCCGAATTCACCGGGGAGCTGTTTTTT

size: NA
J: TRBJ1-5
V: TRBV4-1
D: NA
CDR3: CASSQAYGAFNQPQHF
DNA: TGCGCCAGCAGCCAAGCGTACGGGGCCTTCAATCAGCCCCAGCATTTT

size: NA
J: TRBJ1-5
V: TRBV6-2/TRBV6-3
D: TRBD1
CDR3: CASSLPTGGWQPQHF
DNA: TGTGCCAGCAGTTTACCGACAGGGGGTTGGCAGCCCCAGCATTTT

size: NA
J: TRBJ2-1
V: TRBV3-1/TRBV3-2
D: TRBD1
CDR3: CASSQPGQSYNEQFF
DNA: TGTGCCAGCAGCCAGCCGGGACAGTCCTACAATGAGCAGTTCTTC

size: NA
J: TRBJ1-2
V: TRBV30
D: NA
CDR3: CAWSASYGYTF
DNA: TGTGCCTGGAGTGCCAGCTATGGCTACACCTTC

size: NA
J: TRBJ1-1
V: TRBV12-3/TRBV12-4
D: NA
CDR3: CASTHGGAAEAFF
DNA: TGTGCCAGCACCCATGGGGGGGCCGCTGAAGCTTTCTTT

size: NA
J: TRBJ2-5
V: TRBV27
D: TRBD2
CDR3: CASSLLAGGQETQYF
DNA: TGTGCCAGCAGTTTATTAGCGGGAGGGCAAGAGACCCAGTACTTC

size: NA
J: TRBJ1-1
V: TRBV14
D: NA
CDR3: CASSQELAGMNTEAFF
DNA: TGTGCCAGCAGCCAAGAGTTGGCAGGAATGAACACTGAAGCTTTCTTT

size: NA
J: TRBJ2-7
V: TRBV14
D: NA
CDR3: CASSQVYAARDEQYF
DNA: TGTGCCAGCAGCCAAGTTTACGCGGCCAGGGACGAGCAGTACTTC

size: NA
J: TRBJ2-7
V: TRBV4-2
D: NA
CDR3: CASSQDHRAGSYEQYF
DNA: TGTGCCAGCAGCCAAGATCATAGAGCGGGCTCCTACGAGCAGTACTTC

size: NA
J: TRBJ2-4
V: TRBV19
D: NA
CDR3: CASRVTGEENIQYF
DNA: TGTGCCAGTAGGGTAACGGGGGAAGAAAACATTCAGTACTTC

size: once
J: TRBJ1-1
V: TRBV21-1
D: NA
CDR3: CARNTEAFF
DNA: TGTGCCAGGAACACTGAAGCTTTCTTT

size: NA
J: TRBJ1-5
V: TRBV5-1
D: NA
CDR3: CASSWGDRSDSNQPQHF
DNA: TGCGCCAGCAGCTGGGGAGACAGGTCGGATAGCAATCAGCCCCAGCATTTT

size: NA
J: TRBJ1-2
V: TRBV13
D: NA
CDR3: CASSWLLEGYGYTF
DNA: TGTGCCAGCAGCTGGCTCTTGGAAGGCTATGGCTACACCTTC

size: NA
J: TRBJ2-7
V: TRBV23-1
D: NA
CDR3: CASSQSLYRDPPYEQYF
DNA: TGCGCCAGCAGTCAATCCCTTTACAGGGATCCCCCCTACGAGCAGTACTTC

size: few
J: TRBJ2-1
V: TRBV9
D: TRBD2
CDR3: CASSVEASGTYNEQFF
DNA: TGTGCCAGCAGCGTAGAGGCTAGCGGGACCTACAATGAGCAGTTCTTC

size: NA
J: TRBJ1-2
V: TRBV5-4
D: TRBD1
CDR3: CASSLDRGLSYGYTF
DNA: TGTGCCAGCAGCTTGGACAGGGGCCTCTCCTATGGCTACACCTTC

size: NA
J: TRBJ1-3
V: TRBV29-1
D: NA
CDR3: CSAVRDLSGNTIYF
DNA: TGCAGCGCCGTCCGGGACCTCTCTGGAAACACCATATATTTT

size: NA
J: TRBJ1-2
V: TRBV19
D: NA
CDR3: CASSIGGHREYGYTF
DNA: TGTGCCAGTAGTATAGGAGGGCACAGGGAGTATGGCTACACCTTC

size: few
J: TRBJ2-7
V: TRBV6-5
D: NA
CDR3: CASTQWGGEQYF
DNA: TGTGCCAGCACTCAATGGGGAGGCGAGCAGTACTTC

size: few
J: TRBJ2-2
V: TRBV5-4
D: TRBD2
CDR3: CASSSTSGSTGELFF
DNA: TGTGCCAGCAGCTCGACTAGCGGGAGTACCGGGGAGCTGTTTTTT

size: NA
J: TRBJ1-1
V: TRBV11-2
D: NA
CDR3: CASSLEYTEAFF
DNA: TGTGCCAGCAGCTTAGAGTACACTGAAGCTTTCTTT

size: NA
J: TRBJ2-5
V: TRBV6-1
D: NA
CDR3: CASSEADGYQETQYF
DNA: TGTGCCAGCAGTGAAGCGGACGGTTACCAAGAGACCCAGTACTTC

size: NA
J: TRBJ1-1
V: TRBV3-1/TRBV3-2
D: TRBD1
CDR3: CASSPHQTGGYTEAFF
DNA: TGTGCCAGCAGCCCTCACCAGACAGGGGGCTACACTGAAGCTTTCTTT

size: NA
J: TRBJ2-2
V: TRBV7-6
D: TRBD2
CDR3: CASSILAGIANTGELFF
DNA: TGTGCCAGCAGCATACTAGCGGGGATAGCGAACACCGGGGAGCTGTTTTTT

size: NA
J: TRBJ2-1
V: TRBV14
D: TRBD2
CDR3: CASSQDSPGLVKSSEQFF
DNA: TGTGCCAGCAGCCAAGATTCCCCGGGACTAGTAAAGAGTAGTGAGCAGTTCTTC

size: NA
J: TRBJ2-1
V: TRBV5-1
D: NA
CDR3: CASIRNNEQFF
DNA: TGCGCCAGCATTAGAAACAATGAGCAGTTCTTC

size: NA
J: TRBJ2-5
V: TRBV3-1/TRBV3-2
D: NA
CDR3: CASSQDWETQYF
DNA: TGTGCCAGCAGCCAAGATTGGGAGACCCAGTACTTC

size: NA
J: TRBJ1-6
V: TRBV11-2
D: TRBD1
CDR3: CASSPAGTANSPLHF
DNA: TGTGCCAGCAGCCCAGCCGGGACAGCTAATTCACCCCTCCACTTT

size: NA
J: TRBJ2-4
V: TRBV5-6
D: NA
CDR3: CASSFDTLAKNIQYF
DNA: TGTGCCAGCAGCTTTGATACTCTAGCCAAAAACATTCAGTACTTC

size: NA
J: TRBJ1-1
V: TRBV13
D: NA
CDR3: CASSLVAGPNTEAFF
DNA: TGTGCCAGCAGCTTAGTCGCGGGACCGAACACTGAAGCTTTCTTT

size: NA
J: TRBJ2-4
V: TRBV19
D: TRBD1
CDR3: CASSIAGGQGQNIQYF
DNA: TGTGCCAGTAGTATTGCTGGTGGACAGGGGCAAAACATTCAGTACTTC